Listed below are T cell receptor beta chains from one sample, sequenced in a study of cytomegalovirus exposure and HLA in healthy donors. Some clones are missing from TCRdb's copy, which holds only in-frame ones; the method was immunoSEQ multiplex PCR. Here the sample spans about 96,000 clones, approximately 75% being singletons. The sequenced sample consisted of PBMCs. The receptors shown here come from a female donor in good health and CMV-seropositive. Both conserved end residues are part of each CDR3. A D gene is named only where the DNA matches it firmly.

D	V	J	CDR3	DNA
TRBD2	TRBV7-6	TRBJ2-7	CASSLDGTSGTPTYEQYF	TGTGCCAGCAGCTTAGACGGGACTAGCGGGACGCCGACCTACGAGCAGTACTTC
TRBD2	TRBV11-2	TRBJ2-5	CASSPSHPTSAQETQYF	TGTGCCAGCAGCCCCAGCCACCCGACTAGCGCTCAAGAGACCCAGTACTTC
.	TRBV11-3	TRBJ2-1	CASSLDGENEQFF	TGTGCCAGCAGCTTAGATGGTGAGAATGAGCAGTTCTTC
TRBD2	TRBV7-2	TRBJ2-1	CASSLGLAGEQFF	TGTGCCAGCAGCTTAGGCCTAGCGGGTGAGCAGTTCTTC
TRBD2	TRBV5-6	TRBJ2-1	CASSPGLAGPSSYNEQFF	TGTGCCAGCAGCCCAGGACTAGCGGGACCGAGCTCCTACAATGAGCAGTTCTTC
.	TRBV6-5	TRBJ1-4	CASRGGGGEKLFF	TGTGCCAGCAGAGGTGGCGGTGGTGAAAAACTGTTTTTT
TRBD2	TRBV2	TRBJ2-7	CASTIRGGDYEQYF	TGTGCCAGCACCATCCGGGGGGGAGACTACGAGCAGTACTTC
.	TRBV7-9	TRBJ1-2	CASSLVTLPGYTF	TGTGCCAGCAGCTTAGTTACGCTACCAGGCTACACCTTC
.	TRBV7-8	TRBJ1-4	CASSFGQGITNEKLFF	TGTGCCAGCAGCTTCGGTCAGGGGATAACTAATGAAAAACTGTTTTTT
.	TRBV4-1	TRBJ1-4	CASSPWRRGGGKLFF	TGCGCCAGCAGCCCCTGGAGGAGGGGCGGCGGAAAACTGTTTTTT
.	TRBV2	TRBJ2-1	CASTGQTHEQFF	TGTGCCAGCACTGGACAGACACATGAGCAGTTCTTC
.	TRBV30	TRBJ1-1	CAWSPAVNTEAFF	TGTGCCTGGAGCCCCGCGGTGAACACTGAAGCTTTCTTT
.	TRBV28	TRBJ1-5	CASSLVYQGGGQPQHF	TGTGCCAGCAGTTTGGTTTATCAAGGGGGTGGTCAGCCCCAGCATTTT
TRBD2	TRBV30	TRBJ2-2	CAWSVLAGAGELFF	TGTGCCTGGAGTGTGCTAGCGGGAGCCGGGGAGCTGTTTTTT
.	TRBV28	TRBJ1-2	CASSLWPSPYGYTF	TGTGCCAGCAGTTTATGGCCGAGCCCCTATGGCTACACCTTC
.	TRBV5-8	TRBJ2-7	CASSLEKRYEQYF	TGTGCCAGCAGCTTGGAAAAGCGGTACGAGCAGTACTTC
.	TRBV2	TRBJ2-2	CASTLEHGELFF	TGTGCCAGCACTCTCGAACATGGGGAGCTGTTTTTT